These 10 T cell receptor beta chains were sequenced from one sample in a study of blood T cell repertoires in COVID-19 (dated by TCRdb to between 2020 and 2021). Receptor amplification or capture employed the immunoSEQ multiplex PCR assay. TCRdb's version of the immuneACCESS table is confined to in-frame rearrangements and falls short of the full clone set. An unresolved V gene accounts for under half of the shortfall where checked; the remainder is of unknown origin. The sample has about 140,000 clones on record, under 85% of them singletons. Clones ranked in the top ten supply 1.6% of the sample. Sample: peripheral blood. The receptor source for this set is a human donor in a cohort sampled during active COVID-19.

The chain is built from TRBV3-1 (or the pseudogene TRBV3-2) and TRBJ2-1; TRBD1 might be the D (5 bases). The CDR3 consists of 14 residues. Germline CDR1 reads LGHDT; CDR2 reads YNNKEL (reference sequence). V was trimmed by 2 bases and J by 7 bases, leaving 12 bases between them. The CDR3 sequence is CASSQRSTVNEQFF. The CDR3, as DNA: TGTGCCAGCAGCCAACGATCGACAGTGAATGAGCAGTTCTTC.

The CDR3 DNA sequence: TGTGCCAGCATTCCACAGGTCAATCAGCCCCAGCATTTT. Translating gives CASIPQVNQPQHF. The chain links TRBV6-6 to TRBJ1-5; the D gene is possibly TRBD1 (5 bases). Trimming shortened V by 7 bases and J by 3 bases, and 10 bases separated the two germline ends. The V gene's germline CDR1 is MNHNY and CDR2 SVGAGI (reference sequence). The CDR3 has 13 amino acids.

The J gene is TRBJ2-3, the V gene TRBV6-4, with TRBD1 matching over 11 bases. Germline V gives CDR1 MRHNA, CDR2 SNTAGT. Trimming cost V 5 bases and J 4 bases; bases outside gene matches: 8. The CDR3 length is 16 residues. CDR3 DNA sequence: TGTGCCAGCAGTACCGGGACAGGGGGTAATCCAGATACGCAGTATTTT. It encodes CASSTGTGGNPDTQYF.

The chain links TRBV27 to TRBJ2-7, with TRBD2 identical over 7 bases. The CDR3 length is 16 residues. V lost 1 base to trimming and J lost 2 bases; unmatched junction nucleotides: 8. Germline V gene sequence: CDR1 MNHEY, CDR2 SMNVEV (reference sequence). The CDR3 loop reads CASSLFSSGTPYEQYF. The CDR3 nucleotides are TGTGCCAGCAGTTTATTTTCCAGCGGGACCCCCTACGAGCAGTACTTC.

J is TRBJ2-1 and V is TRBV27, with D possibly being TRBD2 (6 bases). Trimming removed 3 bases from V and 10 bases from J, with 16 bases in between. The CDR3 runs 14 residues. Germline loops: CDR1 MNHEY, CDR2 SMNVEV (reference sequence). The CDR3 protein is CASSFGGGPREQFF. In DNA, the CDR3 is TGTGCCAGCAGTTTCGGGGGAGGCCCCAGGGAGCAGTTCTTC.

The CDR3 DNA sequence: TGTGCCTGGAGTGTCAGGGGACGACGGACTGAAGCTTTCTTT. Its protein is CAWSVRGRRTEAFF. The chain combines TRBV30 with TRBJ1-1; D possibly corresponds to TRBD1 (6 bases). The CDR3 runs 14 residues. Trimming removed 0 bases from V and 5 bases from J, with 13 bases in between. Germline V lookup: CDR1 GTSNPN, CDR2 SVGIG (reference sequence).

The genes are TRBV6-1 and TRBJ1-5, with D uncertain. Looked up from germline, CDR1 is MNHNS and CDR2 is SASEGT. V lost 0 bases to trimming and J lost 5 bases, with 11 bases between them. CDR3 length: 15 residues. This CDR3 reads CASSEAFSGYQPQHF. Here the CDR3 DNA reads TGTGCCAGCAGTGAAGCGTTTTCGGGGTATCAGCCCCAGCATTTT.

The genes are TRBV6-4 and TRBJ2-7; TRBD2 matches 8 bases. Losses at the gene ends were 6 bases for V and 3 bases for J; bases not matched to a gene: 4. Germline V gene sequence: CDR1 MRHNA, CDR2 SNTAGT. The CDR3 consists of 13 residues. CDR3 DNA: TGTGCCAGCAGGGAGACTAGCGACTACGAGCAGTACTTC. This translates into CASRETSDYEQYF.

This chain joins TRBV9 and TRBJ2-5, with a tentative D call TRBD1 (6 bases). There are 14 residues in the CDR3. Trimming took off 2 bases at V and 4 bases at J, with 12 bases between the two ends. The germline gives CDR1 SGDLS, CDR2 YYNGEE. The chain's CDR3 is CASSVNRVSETQYF. The CDR3 nucleotides read TGTGCCAGCAGCGTCAACAGGGTTTCAGAGACCCAGTACTTC.

J is TRBJ1-1 and V is TRBV6-1; D not certain. V gave up 1 base and J gave up 0 bases, with 12 bases separating them. This CDR3 has 16 residues. CDR1 and CDR2 from the germline V gene are MNHNS and SASEGT. DNA of the CDR3: TGTGCCAGCAGTGAAGGTCCCTTACGGTTGAACACTGAAGCTTTCTTT. It is translated as CASSEGPLRLNTEAFF.